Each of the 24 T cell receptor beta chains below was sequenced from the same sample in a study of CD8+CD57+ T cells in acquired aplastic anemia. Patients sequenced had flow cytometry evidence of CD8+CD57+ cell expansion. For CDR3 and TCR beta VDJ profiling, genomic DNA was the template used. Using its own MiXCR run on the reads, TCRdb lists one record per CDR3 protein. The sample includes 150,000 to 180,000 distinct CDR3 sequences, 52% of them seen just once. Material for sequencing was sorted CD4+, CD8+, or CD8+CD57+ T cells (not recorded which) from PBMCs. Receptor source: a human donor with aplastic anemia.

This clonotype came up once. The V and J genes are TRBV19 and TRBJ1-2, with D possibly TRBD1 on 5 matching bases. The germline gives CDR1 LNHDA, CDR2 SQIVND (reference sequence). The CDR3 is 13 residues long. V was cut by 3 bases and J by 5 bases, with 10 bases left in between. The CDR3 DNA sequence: TGTGCCAGTAGTATTTGGGGGGATTATGGCTACACCTTC. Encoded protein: CASSIWGDYGYTF.

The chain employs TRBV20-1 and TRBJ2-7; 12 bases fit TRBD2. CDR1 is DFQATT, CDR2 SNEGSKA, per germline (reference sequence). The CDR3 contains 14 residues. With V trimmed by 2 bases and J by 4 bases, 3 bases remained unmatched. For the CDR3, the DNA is TGCAGTGCTAGACTAGCGGGAGGGGTGTACGAGCAGTACTTC. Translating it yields CSARLAGGVYEQYF.

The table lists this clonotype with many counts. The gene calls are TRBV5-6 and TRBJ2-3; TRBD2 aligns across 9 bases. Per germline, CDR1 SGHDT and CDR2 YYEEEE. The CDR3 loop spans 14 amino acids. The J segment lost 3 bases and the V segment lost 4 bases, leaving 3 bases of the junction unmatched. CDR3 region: CASSIAGATDTQYF. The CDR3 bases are TGTGCCAGCAGCATAGCGGGAGCTACAGATACGCAGTATTTT.

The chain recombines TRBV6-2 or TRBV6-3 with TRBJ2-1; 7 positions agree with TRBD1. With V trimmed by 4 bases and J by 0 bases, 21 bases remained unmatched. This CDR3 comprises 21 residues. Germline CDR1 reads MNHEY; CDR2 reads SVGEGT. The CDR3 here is CASSWKGAMGTYISSYNEQFF. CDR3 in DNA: TGTGCCAGCAGTTGGAAGGGGGCTATGGGGACGTACATCAGCTCCTACAATGAGCAGTTCTTC.

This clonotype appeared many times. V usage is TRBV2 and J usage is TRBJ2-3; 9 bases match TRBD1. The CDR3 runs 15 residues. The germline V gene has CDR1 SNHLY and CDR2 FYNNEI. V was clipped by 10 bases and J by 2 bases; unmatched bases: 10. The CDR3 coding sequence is TGTGCCACCTCATCCGGGACAGGGTCCACAGATACGCAGTATTTT. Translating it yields CATSSGTGSTDTQYF.

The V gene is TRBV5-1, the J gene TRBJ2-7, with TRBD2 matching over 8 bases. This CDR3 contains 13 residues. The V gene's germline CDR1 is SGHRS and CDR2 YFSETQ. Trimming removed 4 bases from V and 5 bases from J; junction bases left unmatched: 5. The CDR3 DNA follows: TGCGCCAGCAGCCAGACGGGGGGGCACGAGCAGTACTTC. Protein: CASSQTGGHEQYF. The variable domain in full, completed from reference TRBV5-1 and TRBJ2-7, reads KAGVTQTPRYLIKTRGQQVTLSCSPISGHRSVSWYQQTPGQGLQFLFEYFSETQRNKGNFPGRFSGRQFSNSRSEMNVSTLELGDSALYLCASSQTGGHEQYFGPGTRLTVT.

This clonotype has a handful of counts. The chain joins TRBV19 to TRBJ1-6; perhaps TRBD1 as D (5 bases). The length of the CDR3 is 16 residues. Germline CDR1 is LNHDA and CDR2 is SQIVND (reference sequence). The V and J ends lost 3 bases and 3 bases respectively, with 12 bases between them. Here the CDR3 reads CASSIGRQIYNSPLHF. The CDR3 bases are TGTGCCAGTAGTATCGGGAGACAGATCTATAATTCACCCCTCCACTTT. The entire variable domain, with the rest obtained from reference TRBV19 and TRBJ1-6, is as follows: DGGITQSPKYLFRKEGQNVTLSCEQNLNHDAMYWYRQDPGQGLRLIYYSQIVNDFQKGDIAEGYSVSREKKESFPLTVTSAQKNPTAFYLCASSIGRQIYNSPLHFGNGTRLTVT.

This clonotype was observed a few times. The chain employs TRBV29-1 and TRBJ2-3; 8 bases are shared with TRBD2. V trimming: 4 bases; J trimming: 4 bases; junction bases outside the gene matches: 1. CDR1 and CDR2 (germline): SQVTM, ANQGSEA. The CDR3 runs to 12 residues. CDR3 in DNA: TGCAGCGTTGCGGGGGGGGCAGATACGCAGTATTTT. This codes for CSVAGGADTQYF.

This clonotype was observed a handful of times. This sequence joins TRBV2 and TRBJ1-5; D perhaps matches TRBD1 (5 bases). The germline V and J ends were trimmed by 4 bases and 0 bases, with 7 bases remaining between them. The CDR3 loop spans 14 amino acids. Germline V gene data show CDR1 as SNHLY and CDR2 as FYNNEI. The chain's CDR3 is CASSGQTSNQPQHF. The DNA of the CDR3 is TGTGCCAGCAGTGGACAGACTAGCAATCAGCCCCAGCATTTT.

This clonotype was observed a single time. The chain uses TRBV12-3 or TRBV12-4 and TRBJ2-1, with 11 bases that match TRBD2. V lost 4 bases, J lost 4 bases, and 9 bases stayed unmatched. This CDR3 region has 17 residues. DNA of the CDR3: TGTGCCAGCAGTTCGGTAGCGGGAGGGCCGTTATACAATGAGCAGTTCTTC. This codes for CASSSVAGGPLYNEQFF.

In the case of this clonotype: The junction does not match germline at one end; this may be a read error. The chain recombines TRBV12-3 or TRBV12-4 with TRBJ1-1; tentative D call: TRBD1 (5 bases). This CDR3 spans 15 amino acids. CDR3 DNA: TGTGTCAGCAGTTTAGCGAGGGGTATACTCACTGAAGCTTTCTTT. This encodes CVSSLARGILTEAFF.

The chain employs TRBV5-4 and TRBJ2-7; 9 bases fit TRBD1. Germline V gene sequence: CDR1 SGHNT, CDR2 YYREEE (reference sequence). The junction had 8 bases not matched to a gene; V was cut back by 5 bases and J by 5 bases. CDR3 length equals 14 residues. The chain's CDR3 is CASRTGGTWDEQYF. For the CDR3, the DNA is TGTGCCAGCAGAACAGGGGGCACCTGGGACGAGCAGTACTTC.

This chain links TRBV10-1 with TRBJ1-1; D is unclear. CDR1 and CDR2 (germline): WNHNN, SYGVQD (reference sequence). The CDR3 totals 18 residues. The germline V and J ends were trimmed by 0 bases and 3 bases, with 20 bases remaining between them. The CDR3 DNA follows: TGCGCCAGCAGTGAGTCGGAGTCGGCTGGCAAATGGGACACTGAAGCTTTCTTT. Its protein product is CASSESESAGKWDTEAFF.

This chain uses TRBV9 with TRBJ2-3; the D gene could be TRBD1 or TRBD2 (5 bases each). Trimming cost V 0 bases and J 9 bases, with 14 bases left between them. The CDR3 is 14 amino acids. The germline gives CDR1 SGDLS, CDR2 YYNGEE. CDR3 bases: TGTGCCAGCAGCGTAGTTGAGGGGCCAAGGACGCAGTATTTT. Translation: CASSVVEGPRTQYF.

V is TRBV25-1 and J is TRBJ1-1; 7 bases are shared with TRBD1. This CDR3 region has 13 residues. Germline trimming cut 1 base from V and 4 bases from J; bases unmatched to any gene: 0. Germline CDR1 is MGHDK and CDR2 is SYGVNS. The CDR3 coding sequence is TGTGCCAGCAGTGAATCAGGGGGCACTGAAGCTTTCTTT. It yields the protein CASSESGGTEAFF.

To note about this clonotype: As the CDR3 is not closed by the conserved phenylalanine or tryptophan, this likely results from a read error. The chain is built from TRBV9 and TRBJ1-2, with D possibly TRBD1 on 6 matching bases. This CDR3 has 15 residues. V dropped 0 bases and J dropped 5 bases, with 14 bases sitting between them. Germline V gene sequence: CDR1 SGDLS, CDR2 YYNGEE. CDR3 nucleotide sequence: TGTGCCAGCAGCGTAGCTACGGACAGTTCATATGGCTACACCCTC. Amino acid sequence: CASSVATDSSYGYTL.

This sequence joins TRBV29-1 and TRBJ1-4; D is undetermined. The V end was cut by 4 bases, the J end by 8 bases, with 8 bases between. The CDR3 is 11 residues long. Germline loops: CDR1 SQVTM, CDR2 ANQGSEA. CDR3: CSVAVQEKLFF. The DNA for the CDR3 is TGCAGCGTTGCGGTCCAGGAAAAACTGTTTTTT.

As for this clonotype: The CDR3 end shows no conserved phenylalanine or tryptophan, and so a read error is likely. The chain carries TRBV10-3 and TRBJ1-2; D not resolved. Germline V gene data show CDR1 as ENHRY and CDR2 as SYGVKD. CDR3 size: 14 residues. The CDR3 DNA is TGTGACATCAGTGAGTCGGAGTCGTTCTATGGCTACACCTAC. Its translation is CDISESESFYGYTY.

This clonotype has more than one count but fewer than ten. CDR3 coding DNA: TGTGCCAGCAGCTTTGGTACTGAAGCTTTCTTT. As protein: CASSFGTEAFF. The gene calls are TRBV5-5 and TRBJ1-1; no definite D call. The CDR3 spans 11 residues. V was cut by 2 bases and J by 5 bases, with 4 bases left in between. Looked up from germline, CDR1 is SGHKS and CDR2 is YYEKEE (reference sequence).

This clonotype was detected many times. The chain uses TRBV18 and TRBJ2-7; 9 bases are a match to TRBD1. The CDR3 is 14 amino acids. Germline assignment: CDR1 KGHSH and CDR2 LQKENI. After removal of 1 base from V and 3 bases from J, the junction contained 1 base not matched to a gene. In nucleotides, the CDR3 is TGTGCCAGCTCACCACGGGACAGGGTCTACGAGCAGTACTTC. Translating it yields CASSPRDRVYEQYF. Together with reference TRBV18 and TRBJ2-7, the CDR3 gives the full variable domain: NAGVMQNPRHLVRRRGQEARLRCSPMKGHSHVYWYRQLPEEGLKFMVYLQKENIIDESGMPKERFSAEFPKEGPSILRIQQVVRGDSAAYFCASSPRDRVYEQYFGPGTRLTVT.

CDR3 nucleotides: TGTGCCAGCAGGCCCGAGAGCTCTGGGGCCAACGTCCTGACTTTC. Its translation: CASRPESSGANVLTF. The chain employs TRBV2 and TRBJ2-6; no reliable D call. The CDR3 covers 15 residues. Germline lookup yields CDR1 SNHLY and CDR2 FYNNEI. The V end was cut by 6 bases, the J end by 0 bases, with 9 bases between.

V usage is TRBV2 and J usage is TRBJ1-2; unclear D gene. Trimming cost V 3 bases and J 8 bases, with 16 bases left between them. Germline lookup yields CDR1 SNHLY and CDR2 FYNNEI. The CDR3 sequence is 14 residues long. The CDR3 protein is CASSDMVQRGGYTF. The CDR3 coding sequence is TGTGCCAGCAGTGATATGGTCCAGCGTGGAGGCTACACCTTC.

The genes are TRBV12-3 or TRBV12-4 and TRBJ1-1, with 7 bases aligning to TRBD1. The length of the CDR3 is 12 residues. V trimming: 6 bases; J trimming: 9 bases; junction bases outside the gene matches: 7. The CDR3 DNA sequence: TGTGCCAGCAGAGCCTCGACAGGGCAAGCTTTCTTT. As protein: CASRASTGQAFF.

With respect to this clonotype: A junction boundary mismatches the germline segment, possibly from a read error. This CDR3 is CASSLAVGVNTGAFF. The CDR3 DNA is TGCGCCAGCAGCTTGGCGGTAGGGGTGAACACTGGAGCTTTCTTT. The J gene is TRBJ1-1, the V gene TRBV5-1; a weak D match, TRBD1 (5 bases). This CDR3 region has 15 residues. Germline values: CDR1 SGHRS, CDR2 YFSETQ.